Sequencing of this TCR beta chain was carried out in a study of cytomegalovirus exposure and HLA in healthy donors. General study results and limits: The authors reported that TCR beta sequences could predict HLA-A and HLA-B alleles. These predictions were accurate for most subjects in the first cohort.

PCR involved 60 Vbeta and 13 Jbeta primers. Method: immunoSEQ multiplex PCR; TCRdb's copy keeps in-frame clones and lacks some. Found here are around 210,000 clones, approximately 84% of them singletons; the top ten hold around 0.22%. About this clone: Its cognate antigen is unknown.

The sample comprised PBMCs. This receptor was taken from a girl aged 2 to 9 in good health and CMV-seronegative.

Here the CDR3 DNA reads TGTGCCACCCAGGGGAAATCTGGAAACACCATATATTTT. Protein sequence: CATQGKSGNTIYF. The chain combines TRBV10-3 with TRBJ1-3; possibly TRBD1 for D (6 bases). CDR1 is ENHRY and CDR2 is SYGVKD in the germline V gene. This CDR3 is 13 amino acids long. The ends were cut back, 10 bases at V and 1 base at J, with 11 bases in the middle.